These T cell receptor beta chains were read from a single sample in a study of identifying expanded T cells in peripheral blood. Assay: immunoSEQ multiplex PCR; the TCRdb copy retains only in-frame clones and omits some. This table has 90,000 to 95,000 clones, approximately 91% appearing once. The specimen sequenced was blood. The receptors were sampled from a person aged 18 to 75 in good health. Each CDR3 is given with its conserved first and last residue. Fields, in order: J gene, CDR3 length, clone size, V gene, D gene, CDR3 DNA, CDR3 protein. A D gene is named only where the DNA matches it firmly. The size of a clone is reported for some rows only, either as once, few or many, or as a class for expanded clones.

TRBJ1-1 | 16 | NA | TRBV19 | NA | TGTGCCGGTGAGTATGACAGGCAACTCATGAACACTGAAGCTTTCTTT | CAGEYDRQLMNTEAFF
TRBJ1-1 | 14 | NA | TRBV7-9 | NA | TGTGCCAGCAGCCCCGGGAGGGGTTCCACTGAAGCTTTCTTT | CASSPGRGSTEAFF
TRBJ1-2 | 15 | NA | TRBV19 | NA | TGTGCCAGTACCCACTTCCAAACGAGCCGCTATGGCTACACCTTC | CASTHFQTSRYGYTF
TRBJ2-3 | 14 | NA | TRBV27 | NA | TGTGCCAGCAGTTTATCTCACACCACAGATACGCAGTATTTT | CASSLSHTTDTQYF
TRBJ2-3 | 17 | NA | TRBV11-2 | TRBD2 | TGTGCCAGCAGCTTACATGAAATAGCGGGAATTACAGATACGCAGTATTTT | CASSLHEIAGITDTQYF
TRBJ1-1 | 13 | NA | TRBV29-1 | NA | TGCAGCGCGAAAAAGGGGGGAGAGACTGAAGCTTTCTTT | CSAKKGGETEAFF
TRBJ2-2 | 18 | NA | TRBV21-1 | NA | TGTGCCAGCAGCAAAGGGCAGCTTCTAATTTCGAACACCGGGGAGCTGTTTTTT | CASSKGQLLISNTGELFF
TRBJ1-2 | 13 | once | TRBV30 | TRBD1 | TGTGCCCGGGACAACAGGGGCTACTATGGCTACACCTTC | CARDNRGYYGYTF
TRBJ2-7 | 14 | NA | TRBV16 | NA | TGTGCCAGCAGCCAATTAGAGGGAGGGGGCGAGCAGTACTTC | CASSQLEGGGEQYF
TRBJ1-5 | 13 | NA | TRBV10-3 | NA | TGTGCCACTTCTTCCGGGCTAACGGGGCCCCAGCATTTT | CATSSGLTGPQHF
TRBJ2-3 | 18 | NA | TRBV29-1 | TRBD1 | TGCAGCGTAAAGGGTTGCACAGGGATACAGGGGAGCACAGATACGCAGTATTTT | CSVKGCTGIQGSTDTQYF
TRBJ1-4 | 17 | NA | TRBV5-1 | TRBD1 | TGCGCCAGCAGCTTCGGGACAGGGTGGCCGGGAAATGAAAAACTGTTTTTT | CASSFGTGWPGNEKLFF
TRBJ2-1 | 14 | NA | TRBV10-3 | TRBD2 | TGTGCCATCAAGGGGACTAGCGGGTACAATGAGCAGTTCTTC | CAIKGTSGYNEQFF
TRBJ1-2 | 14 | NA | TRBV27 | NA | TGTGCCAGCAGTTCAGTCCTTGGACGCTATGGCTACACCTTC | CASSSVLGRYGYTF
TRBJ2-2 | 15 | NA | TRBV5-6 | TRBD1 | TGTGCCAGCAGCTCCGACAGGGGGCGGAACGGGGAGCTGTTTTTT | CASSSDRGRNGELFF
TRBJ1-1 | 13 | NA | TRBV19 | NA | TGTGCCAGTAGTATCGGGTTCCCCACTGAAGCTTTCTTT | CASSIGFPTEAFF
TRBJ2-3 | 19 | NA | TRBV11-2 | TRBD2 | TGTGCCAGCAACCCTGGACTAGCGGGGGGGAAGGCTTTAGCAGATACGCAGTATTTT | CASNPGLAGGKALADTQYF
TRBJ1-1 | 16 | NA | TRBV6-5 | NA | TGTGCCAGCAGCTACCGGGTTGGGGTCCGGGACACTGAAGCTTTCTTT | CASSYRVGVRDTEAFF
TRBJ2-3 | 15 | NA | TRBV5-1 | NA | TGCGCCAGCAGCTTCGGGGGCCTGAAAGCAGATACGCAGTATTTT | CASSFGGLKADTQYF
TRBJ1-2 | 13 | NA | TRBV6-5 | NA | TGTGCCAGCAGCACGAGAGCTAACTATGGCTACACCTTC | CASSTRANYGYTF
TRBJ2-2 | 14 | NA | TRBV9 | NA | TGTGCCAGCAGCGCTATGGGATTTGCCGGGGAGCTGTTTTTT | CASSAMGFAGELFF
TRBJ1-5 | 17 | NA | TRBV19 | TRBD1 | TGTGCCAGTAGTACCACGGACAGGGGAACAAGCAATCAGCCCCAGCATTTT | CASSTTDRGTSNQPQHF
TRBJ1-1 | 16 | once | TRBV18 | NA | TGTGCCAGCTCGCGCACAGACAACTTCGGGAACACTGAAGCTTTCTTT | CASSRTDNFGNTEAFF
TRBJ1-6 | 13 | NA | TRBV6-1 | NA | TGTGCCAGCAGGACAGAAAATAATTCACCCCTCCACTTT | CASRTENNSPLHF
TRBJ1-5 | 13 | NA | TRBV28 | TRBD1 | TGTGCCAGCAGAACGGGACAGGGGGTTTCCCAGCATTTT | CASRTGQGVSQHF
TRBJ1-1 | 13 | once | TRBV19 | TRBD1 | TGTGCCACTAGGACAGGGGCGAACACTGAAGCTTTCTTT | CATRTGANTEAFF
TRBJ1-1 | 14 | NA | TRBV7-2 | TRBD1 | TGTGCCAGCAGCTCGCGACAGGGACGAACTGAAGCTTTCTTT | CASSSRQGRTEAFF
TRBJ1-2 | 15 | NA | TRBV19 | NA | TGTGCCAGTAGTTCGGGACTGCTTAAAACCTATGGCTACACCTTC | CASSSGLLKTYGYTF
TRBJ1-3 | 13 | NA | TRBV6-1 | TRBD1 | TGTGCCAGCAGGGGACAGGCTGGAAACACCATATATTTT | CASRGQAGNTIYF
TRBJ1-1 | 13 | once | TRBV6-5 | NA | TGTGCCAGCAGCCCCCGGTCGAACACTGAAGCTTTCTTT | CASSPRSNTEAFF
TRBJ1-1 | 13 | NA | TRBV5-1 | NA | TGCGCCAGCAGCTTGTATGCAGGGACTGAAGCTTTCTTT | CASSLYAGTEAFF
TRBJ2-1 | 15 | NA | TRBV18 | NA | TGTGCCAGCTCCCCGGCACCAGGACAGAACAATGAGCAGTTCTTC | CASSPAPGQNNEQFF
TRBJ1-1 | 12 | NA | TRBV7-9 | NA | TGTGCCAGCAGCCCCCGCAAGCCTGAAGCTTTCTTT | CASSPRKPEAFF
TRBJ2-1 | 15 | NA | TRBV7-6 | TRBD2 | TGTGCCAGCAGCGCAGGACTAGCGGGGTACAATGAGCAGTTCTTC | CASSAGLAGYNEQFF
TRBJ1-6 | 15 | NA | TRBV19 | TRBD1 | TGTGCCAGTAGTACTGGACAGGCGGGAAATTCACCCCTCCACTTT | CASSTGQAGNSPLHF
TRBJ1-1 | 13 | NA | TRBV6-1 | NA | TGTGCCAGCAATCGACTGAGCAACACTGAAGCTTTCTTT | CASNRLSNTEAFF
TRBJ1-1 | 14 | NA | TRBV7-8 | NA | TGTGCCAGCAGCTTAATGACCGAGAACACTGAAGCTTTCTTT | CASSLMTENTEAFF
TRBJ1-6 | 13 | NA | TRBV19 | TRBD1 | TGTGCCAGTAGTGGGACAGGGGCTTCACCCCTCCACTTT | CASSGTGASPLHF
TRBJ1-3 | 11 | NA | TRBV11-2 | NA | TGTGCCAGCAGCCGAGGAAACACCATATATTTT | CASSRGNTIYF
TRBJ2-6 | 12 | NA | TRBV29-1 | NA | TGCAGCGTAAGATCTGGGGCCAACGTCCTGACTTTC | CSVRSGANVLTF
TRBJ2-2 | 15 | NA | TRBV27 | NA | TGTGCCACCCAATGGACAGCCGCGAACACCGGGGAGCTGTTTTTT | CATQWTAANTGELFF
TRBJ2-2 | 14 | NA | TRBV11-3 | NA | TGTGCCAGCAGACTCAGGGACTCGGGCGGGGAGCTGTTTTTT | CASRLRDSGGELFF
TRBJ2-7 | 11 | NA | TRBV5-8 | NA | TGTGCCAGCAGGCCGAGATACGAGCAGTACTTC | CASRPRYEQYF
TRBJ2-3 | 13 | NA | TRBV5-4 | NA | TGTGCCAGCAGCTTGGTGGGGGAGGATACGCAGTATTTT | CASSLVGEDTQYF
TRBJ1-1 | 16 | NA | TRBV2 | TRBD1 | TGTGCCAGCAGTGTGACAGGGTTTATTACGAACACTGAAGCTTTCTTT | CASSVTGFITNTEAFF
TRBJ1-2 | 16 | few | TRBV27 | TRBD1 | TGTGCCAGCAGTTTCGACTATACCGGGACAGAATATGGCTACACCTTC | CASSFDYTGTEYGYTF
TRBJ2-7 | 15 | NA | TRBV7-6 | TRBD1 | TGTGCCAGCAGCCTCCGGACAGGGGGATCCTACGAGCAGTACTTC | CASSLRTGGSYEQYF
TRBJ2-1 | 15 | NA | TRBV30 | TRBD2 | TGTGCCTGGAGCCGTGGGCTAGCGGGAGTCAATGAGCAGTTCTTC | CAWSRGLAGVNEQFF
TRBJ1-2 | 15 | NA | TRBV5-4 | NA | TGTGCCACTCAAAGGTGGGCTGGGGACTCCTATGGCTACACCTTC | CATQRWAGDSYGYTF
TRBJ1-2 | 13 | NA | TRBV6-1 | TRBD1 | TGTGCCATTACATTGGAGGGGGCGTATGGCTACACCTTC | CAITLEGAYGYTF
TRBJ1-1 | 14 | once | TRBV15 | NA | TGTGCCACCAGCCTCCACGGGGGGGGCACTGAAGCTTTCTTT | CATSLHGGGTEAFF
TRBJ1-1 | 13 | NA | TRBV30 | NA | TGTGCCTGGAGTGTAGGGTCGAACACTGAAGCTTTCTTT | CAWSVGSNTEAFF
TRBJ2-3 | 14 | NA | TRBV5-4 | NA | TGTGCCAGCAGCCCGGAGGTAGGCAGAGATACGCAGTATTTT | CASSPEVGRDTQYF